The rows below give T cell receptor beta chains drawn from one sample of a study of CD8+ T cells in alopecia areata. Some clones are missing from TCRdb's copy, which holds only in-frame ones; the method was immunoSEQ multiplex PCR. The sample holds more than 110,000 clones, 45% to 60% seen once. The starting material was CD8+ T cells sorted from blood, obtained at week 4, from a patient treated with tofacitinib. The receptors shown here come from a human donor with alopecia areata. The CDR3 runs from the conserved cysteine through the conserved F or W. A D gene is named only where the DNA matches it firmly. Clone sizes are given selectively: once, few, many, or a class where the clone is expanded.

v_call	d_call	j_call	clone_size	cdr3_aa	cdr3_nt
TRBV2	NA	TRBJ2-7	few	CASSGQEVYEQYF	TGTGCCAGCAGTGGACAGGAAGTCTACGAGCAGTACTTC
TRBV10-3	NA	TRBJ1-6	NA	CAISEWGGADNSPLHF	TGTGCCATCTCAGAGTGGGGAGGGGCGGATAATTCACCCCTCCACTTT
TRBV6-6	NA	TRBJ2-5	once	CTSSYSEGPYQETQYF	TGTACCAGCAGTTATTCAGAGGGGCCCTACCAAGAGACCCAGTACTTC
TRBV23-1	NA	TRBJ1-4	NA	CANETSEGHLEGKLFF	TGCGCCAACGAGACCTCGGAGGGCCACTTAGAGGGAAAACTGTTTTTT
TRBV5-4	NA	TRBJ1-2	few	CASSLGAAGYTF	TGTGCCAGCAGCTTGGGGGCCGCCGGCTACACCTTC
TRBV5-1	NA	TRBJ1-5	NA	CASSRAGRRGNQPQHF	TGCGCCAGCAGCCGGGCGGGACGGCGGGGCAATCAGCCCCAGCATTTT
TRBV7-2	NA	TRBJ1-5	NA	CASSAEHENYNQPQHF	TGTGCCAGCAGCGCAGAACACGAAAACTACAATCAGCCCCAGCATTTT
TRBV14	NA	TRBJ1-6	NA	CASSQGTVRSLHF	TGTGCCAGCAGCCAAGGGACAGTGAGATCCCTCCACTTT
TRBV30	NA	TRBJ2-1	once	CAWSVGVGYNEQFF	TGTGCCTGGAGTGTAGGGGTGGGATACAATGAGCAGTTCTTC
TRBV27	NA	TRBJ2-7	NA	CASSPEGPGEQYF	TGTGCCAGCAGTCCGGAGGGACCCGGCGAGCAGTACTTC
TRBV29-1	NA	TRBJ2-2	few	CSGGGNGELFF	TGCAGCGGAGGGGGTAACGGGGAGCTGTTTTTT
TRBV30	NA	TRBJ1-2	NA	CAWTGEVYGYTF	TGTGCCTGGACAGGGGAAGTGTATGGCTACACCTTC
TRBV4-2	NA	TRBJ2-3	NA	CASSQDSGAPPGDTQYF	TGTGCCAGCAGCCAAGATTCGGGGGCCCCCCCGGGCGATACGCAGTATTTT
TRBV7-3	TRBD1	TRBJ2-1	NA	CASSPDRGPYNEQFF	TGTGCCAGCAGCCCGGACAGGGGGCCCTACAATGAGCAGTTCTTC
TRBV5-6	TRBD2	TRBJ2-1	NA	CASSPSGLAGNEQFF	TGTGCCAGCAGTCCCAGTGGACTAGCGGGTAATGAGCAGTTCTTC
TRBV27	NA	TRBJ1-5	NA	CASSFGGSNQPQHF	TGTGCCAGCAGTTTTGGGGGAAGCAATCAGCCCCAGCATTTT
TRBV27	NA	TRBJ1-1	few	CASQSQGLEAFF	TGTGCCAGCCAGTCACAGGGCCTTGAAGCTTTCTTT
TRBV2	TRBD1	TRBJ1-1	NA	CASSLPQGAEDTEAFF	TGTGCCAGCAGTCTTCCGCAGGGGGCTGAAGACACTGAAGCTTTCTTT
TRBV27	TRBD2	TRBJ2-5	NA	CASTTSGASQETQYF	TGTGCCAGCACGACTAGCGGGGCAAGCCAAGAGACCCAGTACTTC
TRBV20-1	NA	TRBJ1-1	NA	CSATIGTEAFF	TGCAGTGCTACCATCGGCACTGAAGCTTTCTTT
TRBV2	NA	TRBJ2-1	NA	CASRSPGKGPEQFF	TGTGCCAGTCGCTCACCGGGGAAGGGGCCCGAGCAGTTCTTC
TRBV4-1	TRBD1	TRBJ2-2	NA	CASSPDRETGELFF	TGCGCCAGCAGCCCCGACAGGGAAACCGGGGAGCTGTTTTTT
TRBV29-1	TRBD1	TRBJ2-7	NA	CSVRTGGYEQYF	TGCAGCGTCCGAACAGGGGGCTACGAGCAGTACTTC
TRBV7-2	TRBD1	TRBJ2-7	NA	CASSPGQFNEQYF	TGTGCCAGCAGCCCGGGACAGTTCAACGAGCAGTACTTC
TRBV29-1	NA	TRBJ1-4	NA	CSVGESTTNEKLFF	TGCAGCGTTGGGGAGTCTACAACTAATGAAAAACTGTTTTTT
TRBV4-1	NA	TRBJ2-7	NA	CASSQDLEGYEQYF	TGCGCCAGCAGCCAAGATCTCGAGGGCTACGAGCAGTACTTC
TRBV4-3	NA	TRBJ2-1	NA	CASSQDPELEQFF	TGCGCCAGCAGCCAAGATCCGGAACTTGAGCAGTTCTTC
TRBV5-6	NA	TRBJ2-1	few	CASSPGGTVYNEQFF	TGTGCCAGCAGCCCGGGGGGGACAGTCTACAATGAGCAGTTCTTC
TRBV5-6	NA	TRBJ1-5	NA	CASSLAGGLNQPQHF	TGTGCCAGCAGCTTGGCGGGCGGCCTCAATCAGCCCCAGCATTTT
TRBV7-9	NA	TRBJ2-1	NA	CASSPADRRDNEQFF	TGTGCCAGCAGCCCCGCAGATCGCCGGGACAATGAGCAGTTCTTC
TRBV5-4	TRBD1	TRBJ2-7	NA	CASSLGHRDRVYF	TGTGCCAGCAGCTTGGGCCACCGGGACAGGGTGTACTTC
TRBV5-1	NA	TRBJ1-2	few	CASSLWTGEGYTF	TGCGCCAGCAGCCTTTGGACGGGGGAAGGCTACACCTTC
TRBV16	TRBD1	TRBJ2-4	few	CASSSTGDENIQYF	TGTGCCAGCAGTTCTACAGGGGATGAAAACATTCAGTACTTC
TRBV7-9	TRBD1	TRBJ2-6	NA	CASKPDRGQTFSGANVLTF	TGTGCCAGCAAGCCCGACAGGGGTCAAACGTTCTCTGGGGCCAACGTCCTGACTTTC
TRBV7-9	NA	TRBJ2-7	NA	CASSTEWAGANEQYF	TGTGCCAGCAGCACAGAGTGGGCAGGGGCCAACGAGCAGTACTTC
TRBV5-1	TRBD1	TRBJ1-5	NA	CASSAGTGFNQPQHF	TGCGCCAGCAGCGCCGGGACAGGGTTCAATCAGCCCCAGCATTTT
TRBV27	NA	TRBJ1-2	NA	CASSSLTDLVYGYTF	TGTGCCAGCAGTTCCCTGACAGATCTGGTCTATGGCTACACCTTC
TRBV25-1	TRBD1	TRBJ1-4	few	CASRSSGQMFF	TGTGCCAGCAGAAGTTCGGGACAGATGTTTTTT
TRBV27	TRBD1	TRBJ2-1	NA	CASSRDSRQFF	TGTGCCAGCAGCCGGGACAGTCGGCAGTTCTTC
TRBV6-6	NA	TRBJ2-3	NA	CASSYSAGFGTDTQYF	TGTGCCAGCAGTTACTCAGCAGGGTTCGGCACAGATACGCAGTATTTT
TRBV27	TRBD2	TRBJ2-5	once	CASSSFSGQQETQYF	TGTGCCAGCAGTTCCTTTAGCGGGCAGCAAGAGACCCAGTACTTC
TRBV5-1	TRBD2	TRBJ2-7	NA	CASSGGTSGFTYEQYF	TGCGCCAGCAGCGGCGGGACTAGCGGTTTTACCTACGAGCAGTACTTC
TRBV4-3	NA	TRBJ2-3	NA	CASSPRGTDTQYF	TGCGCCAGCAGTCCCCGGGGAACGGATACGCAGTATTTT
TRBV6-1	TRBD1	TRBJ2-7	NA	CASSEGTGAAYEQYF	TGTGCCAGCAGTGAAGGGACAGGGGCGGCCTACGAGCAGTACTTC
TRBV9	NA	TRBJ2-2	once	CASSTKAEGTGELFF	TGTGCCAGCAGTACTAAAGCAGAGGGCACCGGGGAGCTGTTTTTT
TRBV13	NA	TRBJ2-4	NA	CASSPLEDIQYF	TGTGCCAGCAGCCCTCTTGAGGACATTCAGTACTTC
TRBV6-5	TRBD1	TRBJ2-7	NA	CASSYRDRLYEQYF	TGTGCCAGCAGTTACCGGGACAGACTCTACGAGCAGTACTTC
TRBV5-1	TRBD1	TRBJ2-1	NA	CASSLGGGAFYNEQFF	TGCGCCAGCAGCTTGGGAGGGGGCGCATTCTACAATGAGCAGTTCTTC
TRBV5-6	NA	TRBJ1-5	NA	CASSLGGSNQPQHF	TGTGCCAGCAGCTTGGGCGGGAGCAATCAGCCCCAGCATTTT
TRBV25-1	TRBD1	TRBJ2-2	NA	CASSPGTGEAGELFF	TGTGCCAGCAGCCCAGGGACAGGGGAAGCCGGGGAGCTGTTTTTT